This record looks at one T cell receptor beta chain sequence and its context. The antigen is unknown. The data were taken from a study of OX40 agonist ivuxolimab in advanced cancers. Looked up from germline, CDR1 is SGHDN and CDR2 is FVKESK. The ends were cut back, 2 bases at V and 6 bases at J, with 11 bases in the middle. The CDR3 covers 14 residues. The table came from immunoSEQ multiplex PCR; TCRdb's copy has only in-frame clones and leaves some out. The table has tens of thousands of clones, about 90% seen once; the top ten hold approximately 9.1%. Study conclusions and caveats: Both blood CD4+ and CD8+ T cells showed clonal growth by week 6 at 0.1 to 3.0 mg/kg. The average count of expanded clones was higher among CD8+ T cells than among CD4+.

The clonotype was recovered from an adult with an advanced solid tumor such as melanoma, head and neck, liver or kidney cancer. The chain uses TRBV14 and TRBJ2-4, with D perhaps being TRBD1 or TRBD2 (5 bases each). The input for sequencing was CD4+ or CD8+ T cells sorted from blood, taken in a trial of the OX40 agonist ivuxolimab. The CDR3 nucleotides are TGTGCCAGCAGCCAACTTTCCGGGACAAACATTCAGTACTTC. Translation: CASSQLSGTNIQYF.